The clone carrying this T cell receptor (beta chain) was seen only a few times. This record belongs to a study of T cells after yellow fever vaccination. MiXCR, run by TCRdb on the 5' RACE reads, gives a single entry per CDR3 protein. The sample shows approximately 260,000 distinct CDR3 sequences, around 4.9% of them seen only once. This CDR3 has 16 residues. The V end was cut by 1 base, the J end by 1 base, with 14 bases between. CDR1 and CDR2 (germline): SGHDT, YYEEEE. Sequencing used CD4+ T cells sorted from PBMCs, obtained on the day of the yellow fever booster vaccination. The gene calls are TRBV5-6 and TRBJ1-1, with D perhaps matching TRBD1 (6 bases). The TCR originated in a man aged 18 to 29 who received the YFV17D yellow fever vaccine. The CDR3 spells CASSLFARGGNTEAFF. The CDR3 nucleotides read TGTGCCAGCAGCTTGTTCGCCAGGGGCGGGAACACTGAAGCTTTCTTT.